These T cell receptor beta chains were read from a single sample in a study of shared clonotypes between healthy human individuals. This table comes from immunoSEQ multiplex PCR, and its TCRdb copy is limited to in-frame clones, with some not included. The profile shows a few million clones, 85% to 95% of them singletons. The specimen was naive CD4+ T cells from PBMCs. The receptors here all came from a man younger than 30 in good health. Some clones in this sample may be carry-over from other donors' samples. The CDR3 runs from the conserved cysteine through the conserved F or W. The order of the fields is V gene, J gene, clone size, CDR3 protein. Clone size, where shown, is once, few, many, or a class for clones that have expanded.

TRBV6-1,TRBJ1-4,NA,CASSEGGLDEKLFF
TRBV10-1,TRBJ2-3,NA,CAIRTGGGTDTQYF
TRBV27,TRBJ2-7,NA,CASSPRTSGSGYEQYF
TRBV6-5,TRBJ1-1,NA,CASSYGVDTFF
TRBV28,TRBJ1-2,NA,CASSLRQGVSGYTF
TRBV5-1,TRBJ2-7,few,CASSASGISPEQYF
TRBV11-2,TRBJ2-7,NA,CASSLVGVGRSSYEQYF
TRBV10-3,TRBJ2-2,once,CAISGGSRTGELFF
TRBV5-5,TRBJ1-1,NA,CASSLWTGPMAEAFF
TRBV4-2,TRBJ2-1,NA,CASSRQSGISSYNEQFF
TRBV4-1,TRBJ2-3,NA,CASSQDRRETTDTQYF
TRBV2,TRBJ2-5,NA,CASEAERQETQYF
TRBV6-1,TRBJ2-1,NA,CASSEVATLYNEQFF
TRBV5-1,TRBJ2-5,NA,CASSLDVGQETQYF
TRBV19,TRBJ1-1,NA,CASKTGSSTEAFF
TRBV5-4,TRBJ2-2,NA,CASSLGLLGTGELFF
TRBV5-1,TRBJ2-3,NA,CASSPDRAADTQYF
TRBV4-3,TRBJ2-4,NA,CASSQAAGGDIQYF
TRBV27,TRBJ1-4,NA,CASSVKWTAVATNEKLFF
TRBV27,TRBJ1-1,NA,CASSLGRGQGWSEAFF
TRBV12-1,TRBJ1-3,NA,CASSFEDLSSGNTIYF
TRBV5-1,TRBJ2-1,NA,CASSLAPSGSPNEQFF
TRBV4-1,TRBJ2-1,NA,CASSQLTSGRYQNEQFF
TRBV28,TRBJ2-5,NA,CASSLFEETQYF
TRBV9,TRBJ1-2,NA,CASSVGQKINYGYTF
TRBV4-1,TRBJ2-6,NA,CASSQEGLAESSGANVLTF
TRBV29-1,NA,NA,CSAGVGTGGYEQYF
TRBV7-9,TRBJ2-3,NA,CASSLASLAQFTDTQYF
TRBV30,TRBJ1-1,few,CAWSGGSGTEAFF
TRBV6-6,TRBJ2-7,once,CASSARGEASYEQYF
TRBV18,TRBJ2-2,NA,CASSLGLPRETGELFF
TRBV7-2,TRBJ2-7,NA,CASSLGGYYEQYF
TRBV5-1,TRBJ1-2,NA,CASSLGQGEGYTF
TRBV29-1,TRBJ2-7,NA,CSVGLSLGYEQYF
TRBV9,TRBJ1-1,NA,CASSVGVGANTEAFF
TRBV13,TRBJ2-3,NA,CASSRYGTSGRADTQYF
TRBV11-2,TRBJ2-1,NA,CASSSGLAAYNEQFF
TRBV7-9,TRBJ1-2,NA,CASSLAETYGYTF
TRBV11-2,TRBJ1-1,once,CASSYRPSNTEAFF
TRBV5-1,TRBJ1-3,NA,CASSLGQGAGYGNTIYF
TRBV28,TRBJ1-2,NA,CASRWGPYGYTF
TRBV5-4,TRBJ2-7,NA,CASTAGRERSHEQYF
TRBV6-6,TRBJ2-7,NA,CATILAGDYEQYF
TRBV7-8,TRBJ2-7,once,CASSLRGGYEQYF
TRBV10-2,TRBJ2-7,few,CASRASGTEQYF
TRBV5-1,TRBJ1-2,NA,CASSPRQGSNYGYTF
TRBV5-1,TRBJ1-1,NA,CASSLSVLNTEAFF
TRBV5-5,TRBJ2-7,NA,CASSFSSGSYEQYF
TRBV11-3,TRBJ2-3,NA,CASSLVAQDTQYF
TRBV6-5,TRBJ1-5,NA,CASSLSGSQPQHF
TRBV7-2,TRBJ1-1,NA,CASSLGGGNTEAFF
TRBV5-1,TRBJ1-2,NA,CASSSRDRDGYTF
TRBV10-2,TRBJ2-1,NA,CASSGTGGGSYNEQFF
TRBV7-2,TRBJ2-5,NA,CASSLVGSGSETQYF
TRBV21-1,TRBJ1-4,NA,CASNYRGYEKLFF
TRBV18,TRBJ2-5,NA,CASSPGGSPYQETQYF
TRBV5-5,TRBJ2-3,once,CASSLIRSSGQDTQYF